The clone carrying this TCR beta chain was observed many times. Its antigen remains unknown. The data were taken from a study of identical twins. Study conclusions and caveats: Abundant beta clonotypes from cord blood bore fewer insertions; memory repertoires lacked this pattern. Not following the same donors, the study drew its conclusions from cross-sectional statistical analysis.

Germline V CDR1 and CDR2: SEHNR, FQNEAQ (reference sequence). Trimming took off 8 bases at V and 3 bases at J, with 7 bases between the two ends. This CDR3 has 12 residues. TCRdb ran MiXCR on the 5' RACE reads and lists one entry per CDR3 protein. The sample records some 240,000 distinct CDR3 sequences, around 8% being singletons. This sample also appeared in a second study, on yellow fever vaccine responses in identical twins.

The rearrangement joins TRBV7-9 to TRBJ2-2, with D possibly matching TRBD2 (5 bases). Sequencing used CD8+ T cells sorted from blood. The TCR comes from a young woman in good health. DNA for the CDR3: TGTGCCAGCCCCGGGGACACCGGGGAGCTGTTTTTT. Translated: CASPGDTGELFF. Looking up the rest from reference TRBV7-9 and TRBJ2-2 gives the full variable domain: DTGVSQNPRHKITKRGQNVTFRCDPISEHNRLYWYRQTLGQGPEFLTYFQNEAQLEKSRLLSDRFSAERPKGSFSTLEIQRTEQGDSAMYLCASPGDTGELFFGEGSRLTVL.